A single sample is the source of the 29 T cell receptor beta chains below, sequenced in a study of monozygotic twins with inflammatory bowel disease. TCRdb reprocessed the 5' RACE reads and reports one entry per CDR3 protein, with no DNA. This sample's table reports approximately 160,000 distinct CDR3 sequences. The sequenced sample was blood. The receptors stem from a human donor with ulcerative colitis or Crohn's disease, or a healthy co-twin of an affected twin (not recorded which).

This chain links TRBV5-1 with TRBJ2-1; the D gene TCRdb calls, TRBD1, cannot be checked with no DNA. Per germline, CDR1 SGHRS and CDR2 YFSETQ. The CDR3 is 15 residues long. CDR3 residues: CASSLRTGLYNEQFF.

The J gene is TRBJ1-6, the V gene TRBV6-5. The CDR3 has 16 residues. CDR1 is MNHEY, CDR2 SVGAGI, per germline. The CDR3 region is CASSYSMAGPRAPLHF.

V usage is TRBV29-1 and J usage is TRBJ2-2; the D call from TCRdb, TRBD1, cannot be confirmed without DNA. The germline gives CDR1 SQVTM, CDR2 ANQGSEA. CDR3 length: 13 residues. The CDR3: CSVGTVNTGELFF.

The chain couples TRBV5-1 to TRBJ2-4; TCRdb picks TRBD1, but there is no DNA to check that call. This CDR3 comprises 16 residues. Germline V gives CDR1 SGHRS, CDR2 YFSETQ. CDR3 region: CASSPGTQKGKNIQYF.

J is TRBJ2-3 and V is TRBV27; lacking DNA, the TRBD2 call made by TCRdb goes unchecked. CDR1 and CDR2 from the germline V gene are MNHEY and SMNVEV (reference sequence). The CDR3 covers 14 residues. This CDR3 reads CASSDSGRTDTQYF.

The chain uses TRBV24-1 and TRBJ2-3; TCRdb designates TRBD2, a call that cannot be tested without DNA. Per germline, CDR1 KGHDR and CDR2 SFDVKD. CDR3 length: 16 residues. Here the CDR3 reads CATSGGAGADTDTQYF.

The chain combines TRBV28 with TRBJ2-7; lacking DNA, the TRBD2 call made by TCRdb goes unchecked. CDR1 is MDHEN and CDR2 is SYDVKM in the germline V gene. The CDR3 spans 18 residues. The CDR3 protein is CASSPPAITMYFSYEQYF.

The chain employs TRBV19 and TRBJ2-7; TCRdb calls TRBD2, which cannot be checked without DNA. This CDR3 is built from 14 residues. Germline V gene lookup returns CDR1 LNHDA and CDR2 SQIVND (reference sequence). CDR3 sequence: CASSATSGIYEQYF. Full variable domain (remainder filled in from reference TRBV19 and TRBJ2-7): DGGITQSPKYLFRKEGQNVTLSCEQNLNHDAMYWYRQDPGQGLRLIYYSQIVNDFQKGDIAEGYSVSREKKESFPLTVTSAQKNPTAFYLCASSATSGIYEQYFGPGTRLTVT.

V gene TRBV9 combines with J gene TRBJ2-7. The germline CDR1 and CDR2 sequences are SGDLS and YYNGEE. This CDR3 contains 13 residues. CDR3 sequence reads: CASSVEPVAEQYF.

V and J are TRBV25-1 and TRBJ2-2; TCRdb proposes TRBD2, but this gene call is untestable without DNA. From germline, CDR1 is MGHDK and CDR2 SYGVNS. The CDR3 has 14 amino acids. The CDR3 here is CASSDRAITGELFF.

CDR3 loop: CASNRAVEQFF. The gene calls are TRBV7-6 and TRBJ2-1; without DNA, the TCRdb call of TRBD1 cannot be checked. Germline loops: CDR1 SGHVS, CDR2 FNYEAQ. CDR3 size: 11 residues.

The chain employs TRBV10-3 and TRBJ1-6; TCRdb picks TRBD1, but there is no DNA to check that call. This CDR3 has 14 amino acids. From germline, CDR1 is ENHRY and CDR2 SYGVKD. This CDR3 is CATERGRNNSPLHF.

The rearrangement links TRBV10-3 to TRBJ2-1; TCRdb's D call, TRBD1, is unchecked because there is no DNA. Germline CDR1 and CDR2: ENHRY and SYGVKD. This CDR3 has 20 residues. CDR3 sequence: CAISPRGTGGPSSSYNGQFF.

This chain links TRBV7-9 with TRBJ2-1; TCRdb's D gene call, TRBD1, goes unchecked for lack of DNA. Germline CDR1 and CDR2: SEHNR and FQNEAQ (reference sequence). The CDR3 totals 16 residues. CDR3 amino acids: CASILPVGITYNEQFF.

CDR3 region: CASSRGNYGYTF. The chain is built from TRBV9 and TRBJ1-2; no DNA is available, so the TRBD1 call from TCRdb remains unchecked. The CDR3 contains 12 residues. CDR1 is SGDLS, CDR2 YYNGEE, per germline.

V gene TRBV28 combines with J gene TRBJ2-7; TCRdb gives TRBD2 as the D gene, but with no DNA this cannot be confirmed. This CDR3 has 14 residues. The germline V gene has CDR1 MDHEN and CDR2 SYDVKM. The CDR3 loop is CASSPASIDYEQYF.

This sequence joins TRBV29-1 and TRBJ2-7; no DNA is available, so the TRBD1 call from TCRdb remains unchecked. The CDR3 covers 14 residues. Germline V lookup: CDR1 SQVTM, CDR2 ANQGSEA. The CDR3 spells CSVEVRDRKNEQYF.

The chain uses TRBV25-1 and TRBJ1-2; the D call of TRBD1 rests on TCRdb alone, since no DNA is present to check it. The CDR3 totals 14 residues. Germline values: CDR1 MGHDK, CDR2 SYGVNS. CDR3 sequence: CASSEYDSFYGYTF.

The V and J genes are TRBV20-1 and TRBJ2-7; the TRBD2 assignment by TCRdb is unverifiable without DNA. Germline V CDR1 and CDR2: DFQATT, SNEGSKA (reference sequence). This CDR3 has 14 amino acids. CDR3: CSASSRSGGPEQYF.

The genes are TRBV5-4 and TRBJ1-1; TCRdb picks TRBD1, but there is no DNA to check that call. Per the germline V gene, CDR1 is SGHNT and CDR2 is YYREEE (reference sequence). This CDR3 is 14 amino acids long. The CDR3 protein is CASSYRQQNTEAFF.

This chain joins TRBV5-5 and TRBJ1-5; TCRdb's D gene call, TRBD1, goes unchecked for lack of DNA. The CDR3 covers 17 residues. CDR1 is SGHKS, CDR2 YYEKEE, per germline (reference sequence). The CDR3 sequence: CASSGDGETGSNQPQHF.

The chain joins TRBV5-1 to TRBJ1-3. The CDR3 has 12 amino acids. CDR1 and CDR2 (germline): SGHRS, YFSETQ. The chain's CDR3 is CASSLVGNTIYF.

CDR3 region: CASSLSGRARDTQYF. J is TRBJ2-3 and V is TRBV28; checking the TCRdb D call of TRBD2 is not possible without DNA. This CDR3 spans 15 amino acids. Germline CDR1 and CDR2: MDHEN and SYDVKM.

V and J are TRBV30 and TRBJ2-7; as DNA is missing, the TRBD2 call by TCRdb cannot be tested. Germline V gene data show CDR1 as GTSNPN and CDR2 as SVGIG (reference sequence). The CDR3 has 13 amino acids. CDR3: CAFGTSGMGEQYF.

This sequence joins TRBV7-2 and TRBJ2-7; the D gene TCRdb calls, TRBD2, cannot be checked with no DNA. The CDR3 extends over 15 amino acids. Looked up from germline, CDR1 is SGHTA and CDR2 is FQGNSA. The CDR3 spells CASSPRLAGSYEQYF.

This chain links TRBV4-3 with TRBJ2-7. The CDR3 spans 12 residues. The germline V gene encodes CDR1 LGHNA and CDR2 YSLEER. This CDR3 is CASSQDVNEQYF.

The chain has TRBV28 and TRBJ2-7; no DNA is available, so the TRBD2 call from TCRdb remains unchecked. The CDR3 is 14 amino acids. Germline V gene lookup returns CDR1 MDHEN and CDR2 SYDVKM. The CDR3 protein is CASRPTSGSHEQYF.

This chain connects TRBV7-8 to TRBJ2-2. Germline V lookup: CDR1 SGHVS, CDR2 FQNEAQ. The CDR3 sequence is 16 residues long. The CDR3 is CASSLTLAENTGELFF.

V is TRBV20-1 and J is TRBJ2-7; the TCRdb D gene call, TRBD2, has no DNA to confirm it. CDR3 length equals 16 residues. Germline CDR1 and CDR2: DFQATT and SNEGSKA (reference sequence). The CDR3 loop is CSARTFTSGRRNEQYF.